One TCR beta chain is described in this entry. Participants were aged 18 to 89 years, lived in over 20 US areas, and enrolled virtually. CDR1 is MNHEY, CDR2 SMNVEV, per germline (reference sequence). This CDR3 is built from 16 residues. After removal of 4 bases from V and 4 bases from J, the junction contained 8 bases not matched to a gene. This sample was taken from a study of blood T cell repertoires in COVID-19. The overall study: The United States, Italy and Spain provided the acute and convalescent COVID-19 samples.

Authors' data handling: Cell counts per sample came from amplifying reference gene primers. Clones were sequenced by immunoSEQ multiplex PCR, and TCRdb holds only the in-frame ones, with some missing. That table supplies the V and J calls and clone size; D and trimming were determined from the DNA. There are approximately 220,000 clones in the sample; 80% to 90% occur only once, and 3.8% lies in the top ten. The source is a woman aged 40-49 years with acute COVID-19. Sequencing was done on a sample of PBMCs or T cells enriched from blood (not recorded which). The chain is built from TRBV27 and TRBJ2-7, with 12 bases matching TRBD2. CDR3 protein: CASSSPRLAGVYEQYF. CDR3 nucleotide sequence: TGTGCCAGCAGTTCCCCCCGACTAGCGGGAGTTTACGAGCAGTACTTC.